What follows is one TCR beta chain and its context. Its antigen is unidentified. Sequence at one end of the junction differs from germline and may be a read error. The entry originates in a study of tumor and adjacent non-tumor tissue in lung cancer. In the study overall: Aged about 31 to 80 years, patients included fewer than 11 men and about five women with stage I to III disease.

No cell sorting was done before RNA was extracted from the tissue. The CDR3 covers 15 residues. Germline CDR1 and CDR2: SGHDT and YYEEEE. General study findings and limits: Compared with tumor, normal lung showed significantly lower TCR diversity.

TCRbeta libraries were built with three rounds of nested PCR, modified from ARM-PCR. TCRdb used MiXCR to reprocess the multiplex PCR reads, holding one entry per CDR3 protein. The sample has 110,000 or so distinct CDR3 sequences, roughly 80% seen once. The rearrangement joins TRBV5-6 to TRBJ2-3, with D unresolved. Sequenced sample: lung tumor tissue. The sequence was obtained from a woman aged 55-70 years with non-small cell lung cancer. The CDR3 sequence is CAISLGSHSSDTQYF. The DNA for the CDR3 is TGTGCCATCAGCTTGGGGTCCCATAGCTCAGATACGCAGTATTTT.